This T cell receptor beta chain was captured by sequencing in a study of post-analysis software for immune sequencing data (dated by TCRdb to between 2015 and 2017). With regard to the full study: Disease courses on record covered relapsing-remitting, secondary progressive and progressive-relapsing multiple sclerosis, though some patients had no subtype annotation. Patient repertoires were compared against about twelve previously published healthy control repertoires from donors aged roughly 6 to 25 years. A subset of samples was prepared in parallel using single-end sample barcoding, then pooled and co-amplified after Illumina adapter ligation.

The cysteine opens and the phenylalanine closes a CDR3 of 14 amino acids. The retained sequence is limited to the CDR3, 42 bases, with the frame set at the first base. According to the germline V gene, CDR1 reads ENHRY and CDR2 reads SYGVKD. Trimming leaves V shorter by 5 bases and J shorter by 1 base, with the junction holding 5 bases beyond the gene matches. This clonotype was counted at least ten times. Its antigen has not been determined. Base qualities are not at hand, and no much larger clone is one base apart. Broader findings and caveats from the paper: When samples were clustered directly using the F measure, samples prepared in the same batch co-clustered strongly, which prompted a batch-effect correction. Significantly lower normalized Chao1 diversity was found in multiple sclerosis patients than in controls, suggesting substantial peripheral T-cell clonal expansion. The multiple sclerosis patient group was slightly younger than the control group. A handful of TRBV segments, including TRBV5-6, TRBV5-1 and TRBV20-1, were significantly more frequent in patients than controls.

Libraries were made using PCR. The instrument given in TCRdb is Illumina HiSeq 2500. To reduce PCR and sequencing biases, unique molecular identifiers were incorporated into the TCR beta cDNA libraries. Every 1 to 10 million input T cells yielded roughly 0.5 million cDNA molecules, meaning each molecule approximated one T cell. The patient libraries were prepared and sequenced with the same protocol used for the earlier healthy control dataset. Within a given batch, samples were prepared together, multiplexed and sequenced on the same HiSeq lane. Processing in the source paper ran as follows. MIGEC handled the raw barcoded reads, throwing out single-read molecular identifier groups before consensus assembly and CDR3 extraction. Clonotype tables were post-analysed with VDJtools, and diversity was normalized by down-sampling all datasets to the smallest sample size. Repertoire overlap clustering matched CDR3 amino acid but not nucleotide sequences to correct batch-related cross-sample contamination. The public reads were quality trimmed at Q25 with fastp and then assembled into clones with MiXCR by TCRdb, keeping productive beta chains. Merged by CDR3 protein, the rows form single entries marked with the most common genes and DNA. TCRdb's processing, not the study's, gives the V and J calls here. The sample records roughly 570,000 distinct CDR3 sequences, roughly 34% of which are singletons. 4.5% to 7.5% of the sample lies in the top ten.

To demonstrate the VDJtools post-analysis software, the study profiled TCR beta repertoires from the peripheral blood of about 13 young patients with multiple sclerosis. The multiple sclerosis patients were children and adolescents ranging in age from about 6 to 16 years. Sequenced material: blood. This sequence was found in a girl between 2 and 17 years old with multiple sclerosis. The rearrangement joined TRBV10-3 to TRBJ2-7, with 7 bases aligning to TRBD1. The CDR3 in this case is CAISKDRASYEQYF. The sequenced DNA: TGTGCCATCAGTAAAGACAGGGCTTCCTACGAGCAGTACTTC.